This entry lists 9 T cell receptor beta chains sequenced from one sample in a study of cytomegalovirus exposure and HLA in healthy donors. This PCR relied on a set of 60 Vbeta primers and 13 Jbeta primers. Here immunoSEQ multiplex PCR was the method, and the copy in TCRdb shows in-frame clones only, minus some. The table includes some 220,000 clones, 70% to 90% detected once. The sample comprised PBMCs. The source of these receptors is a girl aged 2-10 years in good health and CMV-seronegative.

The chain recombines TRBV10-2 with TRBJ2-3; 11 bases agree with TRBD2. The CDR3 spans 17 residues. V lost 6 bases, J lost 2 bases, and 10 bases stayed unmatched. CDR1 WSHSY and CDR2 SAAADI come from the germline V gene. The CDR3 coding sequence is TGCGCCAGCAGGCCGGGACTAGCGGAGATTTTCACAGATACGCAGTATTTT. As protein: CASRPGLAEIFTDTQYF.

The J gene is TRBJ2-5, the V gene TRBV2; 7 positions agree with TRBD2. Germline CDR1 is SNHLY and CDR2 is FYNNEI. J lost 2 bases, V lost 0 bases, and 6 bases had no gene match. The CDR3 sequence is 16 residues long. Here the CDR3 reads CASSEAWVRGQETQYF. The CDR3 DNA reads TGTGCCAGCAGTGAAGCGTGGGTGCGGGGGCAAGAGACCCAGTACTTC. The complete variable domain, with remaining parts taken from reference TRBV2 and TRBJ2-5, reads EPEVTQTPSHQVTQMGQEVILRCVPISNHLYFYWYRQILGQKVEFLVSFYNNEISEKSEIFDDQFSVERPDGSNFTLKIRSTKLEDSAMYFCASSEAWVRGQETQYFGPGTRLLVL.

This clone was detected a few times. The chain couples TRBV2 to TRBJ2-2; the D gene is possibly TRBD2 (6 bases). Trimming cost V 6 bases and J 6 bases, with 23 bases left between them. This CDR3 has 17 amino acids. Germline CDR1 reads SNHLY; CDR2 reads FYNNEI. In DNA form, the CDR3 reads TGTGCCAGCAGGATGGGCCGGGTCCAGCGGGTAGCCGGGGAGCTGTTTTTT. It yields the protein CASRMGRVQRVAGELFF.

This sequence joins TRBV4-1 and TRBJ2-7; TRBD2 might be the D (6 bases). Trimming took 1 base from V and 4 from J, leaving 11 bases between them. This CDR3 is 14 amino acids long. Germline loops: CDR1 MGHRA, CDR2 YSYEKL. The CDR3 sequence is CASSQAGVGYEQYF. CDR3 nucleotides: TGCGCCAGCAGCCAAGCGGGGGTTGGGTACGAGCAGTACTTC.

The chain uses TRBV2 and TRBJ1-2, with unresolved D. This CDR3 region has 13 residues. CDR1 is SNHLY and CDR2 is FYNNEI in the germline V gene. Deletions cut 7 bases from V and 1 base from J, with 10 bases between. This CDR3 reads CASKRFLNYGYTF. As DNA, the CDR3 is TGTGCCAGCAAGAGGTTTCTTAACTATGGCTACACCTTC.

The chain employs TRBV13 and TRBJ2-7; TRBD2 aligns across 15 bases. V shed 3 bases and J 5 bases; nucleotides not matched to a gene: 5. CDR3 length: 16 residues. In germline, CDR1 is PRHDT, CDR2 FYEKMQ (reference sequence). Here the CDR3 DNA reads TGTGCCAGCAGCTTTCGGACTAGCGGGGGGGCCCACGAGCAGTACTTC. Translation gives CASSFRTSGGAHEQYF.

The chain joins TRBV9 to TRBJ2-1; the match to TRBD1 covers 7 bases. Germline V gene sequence: CDR1 SGDLS, CDR2 YYNGEE. This CDR3 has 13 amino acids. The junction had 1 base not matched to a gene; V was cut back by 5 bases and J by 2 bases. The CDR3 sequence is CASSGQAYNEQFF. Written as DNA, the CDR3 is TGTGCCAGCAGTGGACAGGCCTACAATGAGCAGTTCTTC.

V and J are TRBV5-1 and TRBJ2-5; D is unresolved. The germline V gene encodes CDR1 SGHRS and CDR2 YFSETQ. The CDR3 spans 15 residues. The ends were cut back, 2 bases at V and 0 bases at J, with 11 bases in the middle. The CDR3 nucleotides read TGCGCCAGCAGCTTACGTTCCGGGTACCAAGAGACCCAGTACTTC. Translated: CASSLRSGYQETQYF.

The chain has TRBV4-1 and TRBJ2-5; 7 bases map to TRBD1. The J call may be incorrect, as the DNA end agrees better with TRBJ2-7. The CDR3 is made up of 14 amino acids. Germline CDR1 is MGHRA and CDR2 is YSYEKL. This CDR3 reads CASSQGVLTNEQYF. CDR3 in DNA: TGCGCCAGCAGTCAGGGGGTACTAACTAACGAGCAGTACTTC.